The source of this T cell receptor (beta chain) is a study of cytotoxic CD8 clonotypes in ibrutinib-treated CLL. About the study: Responses comprised 24 partial and 2 complete; at median about 68 months, approximately 14 remained remitted and about twelve progressed.

About 2 micrograms of genomic DNA, which was extracted from cryopreserved PBMCs, served as the material used for the TCR beta libraries. Germline-derived CDR1 and CDR2 are MRHNA and SNTAGT. This CDR3 is 14 amino acids long. V was cut by 4 bases and J by 1 base, with 11 bases left in between. Study results and limitations: Increased clonality at ibrutinib response gave way to a return toward baseline at progression. Age-matched healthy donor levels were exceeded by baseline clonality, which tracked circulating CD8+ T-cell counts.

Measured with immunoSEQ multiplex PCR; TCRdb has only the in-frame clones, and not every one. The table lists more than 75,000 clones, around 77% of them singletons. Remarks on this clone: The antigen is unknown.

The receptor comes from a human donor with chronic lymphocytic leukemia. V usage is TRBV6-4 and J usage is TRBJ2-7; the D gene is possibly TRBD2 (7 bases). This specimen consisted of PBMCs, obtained after 24 months of ibrutinib treatment. CDR3 coding DNA: TGTGCCAGCAGTGGGGGGGGCGGGTCCTACGAGCAGTACTTC. Its translation: CASSGGGGSYEQYF.